These 25 T cell receptor beta chains were all obtained from the same sample, sequenced in a study of blood T cell repertoires in COVID-19. Here immunoSEQ multiplex PCR was the method, and the copy in TCRdb shows in-frame clones only, minus some. The sample includes 150,000 or so clones, 88% of them seen just once. The sample comprised peripheral blood. These TCRs come from a human donor in a cohort sampled during active COVID-19.

V gene TRBV11-2 combines with J gene TRBJ2-3; D perhaps matches TRBD1 (5 bases). Germline-derived CDR1 and CDR2 are SGHAT and FQNNGV. The CDR3 totals 17 residues. V shed 1 base and J shed 2 bases, with 16 bases lying between them. As DNA, the CDR3 is TGTGCCAGCAGCTTAGGCCAAGGGGCCCTTCTCACAGATACGCAGTATTTT. Translating it yields CASSLGQGALLTDTQYF.

This sequence joins TRBV7-2 and TRBJ2-1; 7 nucleotides agree with TRBD1. The germline V gene encodes CDR1 SGHTA and CDR2 FQGNSA. The V segment lost 6 bases and the J segment 4 bases; nucleotides outside the gene matches: 18. The CDR3 consists of 18 residues. CDR3 sequence (DNA): TGTGCCAGCAGGCGGACAGGTTATTACGCTGGGAATTACAATGAGCAGTTCTTC. Its translation: CASRRTGYYAGNYNEQFF. The full variable domain, in which reference TRBV7-2 and TRBJ2-1 provide the parts outside the CDR3, is GAGVSQSPSNKVTEKGKDVELRCDPISGHTALYWYRQSLGQGLEFLIYFQGNSAPDKSGLPSDRFSAERTGGSVSTLTIQRTQQEDSAVYLCASRRTGYYAGNYNEQFFGPGTRLTVL.

V usage is TRBV2 and J usage is TRBJ2-7; no clear D. V dropped 8 bases and J dropped 4 bases, with 12 bases sitting between them. Germline V gene lookup returns CDR1 SNHLY and CDR2 FYNNEI. CDR3 length: 12 amino acids. CDR3 in amino acids: CASARRSYEQYF. CDR3 DNA: TGTGCCAGCGCCAGGCGATCTTACGAGCAGTACTTC. Together with reference TRBV2 and TRBJ2-7, the CDR3 gives the full variable domain: EPEVTQTPSHQVTQMGQEVILRCVPISNHLYFYWYRQILGQKVEFLVSFYNNEISEKSEIFDDQFSVERPDGSNFTLKIRSTKLEDSAMYFCASARRSYEQYFGPGTRLTVT.

The CDR3 region has the DNA TGTGCCAGTACTACACAGGGAAGCACTGAAGCTTTCTTT. Protein: CASTTQGSTEAFF. The J gene is TRBJ1-1, the V gene TRBV19; D is perhaps TRBD1 (6 bases). The germline gives CDR1 LNHDA, CDR2 SQIVND (reference sequence). The V end was cut by 7 bases, the J end by 4 bases, with 13 bases between. There are 13 residues in the CDR3.

The chain employs TRBV27 and TRBJ1-2; D is uncertain. This CDR3 is built from 13 residues. CDR1 is MNHEY and CDR2 is SMNVEV in the germline V gene (reference sequence). V shed 5 bases and J shed 4 bases, with 11 bases lying between them. The CDR3 spells CASSPTLAYGYTF. The CDR3 bases are TGTGCCAGCAGTCCGACACTTGCCTATGGCTACACCTTC.

The chain couples TRBV5-4 to TRBJ2-3; D gene uncertain. The CDR3 sequence is 13 residues long. V was pared by 4 bases and J by 4 bases, with 10 bases between. Germline V CDR1 and CDR2: SGHNT, YYREEE (reference sequence). The CDR3 loop reads CASSPDIADTQYF. The DNA of the CDR3 is TGTGCCAGCAGCCCAGACATCGCAGATACGCAGTATTTT.

The chain couples TRBV11-3 to TRBJ2-7; the D gene is possibly TRBD1 (6 bases). CDR1 and CDR2 from the germline V gene are SGHNT and YENEEA. Trimming stripped 7 bases from V and 2 bases from J, with 18 bases between. This CDR3 has 15 amino acids. CDR3 in amino acids: CASTLTGSVPYEQYF. The CDR3 nucleotides are TGTGCCAGCACCCTAACAGGGTCAGTCCCCTACGAGCAGTACTTC. Combining the CDR3 with reference TRBV11-3 and TRBJ2-7 gives the whole variable domain EAGVVQSPRYKIIEKKQPVAFWCNPISGHNTLYWYLQNLGQGPELLIRYENEEAVDDSQLPKDRFSAERLKGVDSTLKIQPAELGDSAVYLCASTLTGSVPYEQYFGPGTRLTVT.

This chain uses TRBV30 with TRBJ2-3; 10 nucleotides line up with TRBD1. J lost 4 bases, V lost 2 bases, and 3 bases had no gene match. The length of the CDR3 is 14 residues. Germline assignment: CDR1 GTSNPN and CDR2 SVGIG (reference sequence). The CDR3 is CAWSSGTGADTQYF. CDR3 DNA sequence: TGTGCCTGGAGTTCCGGGACAGGGGCAGATACGCAGTATTTT.

V usage is TRBV30 and J usage is TRBJ1-1; perhaps TRBD1 as D (5 bases). Trimming removed 1 base at V and 6 bases at J, with 18 bases between. The CDR3 spans 15 residues. The germline gives CDR1 GTSNPN, CDR2 SVGIG (reference sequence). The CDR3 bases are TGTGCCTGGAGTGCACGAGGACGCCAGGGCGCTGAAGCTTTCTTT. It encodes CAWSARGRQGAEAFF.

This chain uses TRBV18 with TRBJ1-1, with no clear D. Germline CDR1 KGHSH, CDR2 LQKENI. The V end lost 0 bases, the J end lost 3 bases, and 11 bases lay between the germline ends. This CDR3 has 15 amino acids. The CDR3 sequence: CASSPPSGSYTEAFF. The CDR3 DNA follows: TGTGCCAGCTCACCACCCTCGGGGTCGTACACTGAAGCTTTCTTT.

This clone has only a few counts. J is TRBJ2-1 and V is TRBV7-7, with 7 bases that match TRBD2. The CDR3 is 15 amino acids. CDR1 is SSHAT, CDR2 FNYEAQ, per germline (reference sequence). The CDR3 DNA follows: TGTGCTAGCCTTGAGGCGGGAGAGCCCTACAATGAGCAGTTCTTC. This sequence encodes CASLEAGEPYNEQFF.

The genes are TRBV2 and TRBJ2-2, with 11 bases lining up with TRBD2. The V gene's germline CDR1 is SNHLY and CDR2 FYNNEI. Unmatched junction bases numbered 6, after V lost 5 bases and J lost 4 bases. The CDR3 sequence is 16 residues long. Written as DNA, the CDR3 is TGTGCCAGCAGTCCCTCTAGCGGGGGGTTCACCGGGGAGCTGTTTTTT. This encodes CASSPSSGGFTGELFF.

This clone was counted once. This CDR3 is CASRGTGHEKLFF. The CDR3 coding sequence is TGTGCCAGCAGGGGGACAGGCCATGAAAAACTGTTTTTT. The rearrangement uses TRBV2 and TRBJ1-4; 8 positions match TRBD1. V lost 6 bases and J lost 6; bases outside the gene matches: 3. Germline values: CDR1 SNHLY, CDR2 FYNNEI. The length of the CDR3 is 13 residues.

To note about this clone: Additional DNA sequences in this sample encode the identical CDR3. The gene calls are TRBV7-2 and TRBJ2-2; possible D gene TRBD1, 6 bases. Trimming cost V 3 bases and J 5 bases, with 10 bases left between them. This CDR3 contains 14 residues. Germline V gives CDR1 SGHTA, CDR2 FQGNSA. DNA for the CDR3: TGTGCCAGCAGCTTCACAGGGTCGACCGGGGAGCTGTTTTTT. Its protein product is CASSFTGSTGELFF.

This chain connects TRBV5-4 to TRBJ1-2; 8 bases are shared with TRBD1. After removal of 4 bases from V and 4 bases from J, the junction contained 9 bases not matched to a gene. The CDR3 consists of 15 residues. Per germline, CDR1 SGHNT and CDR2 YYREEE (reference sequence). The CDR3 region is CASSTSTGGGYGYTF. The DNA for the CDR3 is TGTGCCAGCAGCACCAGTACAGGGGGTGGCTATGGCTACACCTTC.

This clone was recorded only once. The chain couples TRBV27 to TRBJ2-7; perhaps TRBD1 as D (5 bases). This CDR3 spans 13 amino acids. Germline-derived CDR1 and CDR2 are MNHEY and SMNVEV (reference sequence). Trimming shortened V by 0 bases and J by 7 bases, and 10 bases separated the two germline ends. This CDR3 is CASSLSLHREQYF. The CDR3 DNA reads as TGTGCCAGCAGTTTATCCCTACACAGGGAGCAGTACTTC.

This chain connects TRBV11-3 to TRBJ1-1; 7 nucleotides align to TRBD1. V gave up 2 bases and J gave up 4 bases; unmatched junction bases: 7. The CDR3 loop spans 15 amino acids. CDR1 and CDR2 (germline): SGHNT, YENEEA. The CDR3 DNA is TGTGCCAGCAGCTTAAGGGGGCAGGGGGGCACTGAAGCTTTCTTT. Protein: CASSLRGQGGTEAFF.

The chain joins TRBV5-8 to TRBJ1-2; TRBD1 agrees at 8 bases. V was pared by 0 bases and J by 7 bases, with 8 bases of the junction left unmatched. This CDR3 contains 15 residues. Germline V CDR1 and CDR2: SGHTS, YDEGEE. For the CDR3, the DNA is TGTGCCAGCAGCTTGGTCCGAGGACAGGGTTCTGGCTACACCTTC. Its protein product is CASSLVRGQGSGYTF.

In DNA, the CDR3 is TGTGCCAGTAGTGCGTCGACAGGCGGGGGTCAGCCCCAGCATTTT. As protein: CASSASTGGGQPQHF. The chain employs TRBV19 and TRBJ1-5, with a possible D match to TRBD1 (6 bases). V lost 5 bases, J lost 6 bases, and 17 bases lay in between. Germline CDR1 and CDR2: LNHDA and SQIVND (reference sequence). This CDR3 spans 15 amino acids.

The chain recombines TRBV11-2 with TRBJ2-1; TRBD2 is a possible D gene (6 bases). The germline gives CDR1 SGHAT, CDR2 FQNNGV. Trimming took 0 bases from V and 2 from J, leaving 11 bases between them. This CDR3 has 16 amino acids. CDR3 sequence reads: CASSLEGGVAYNEQFF. In nucleotides, the CDR3 is TGTGCCAGCAGCTTAGAAGGCGGGGTGGCCTACAATGAGCAGTTCTTC.

This clone is a singleton in its sample. CDR3 region: CASSFRGSTEAFF. In DNA form, the CDR3 reads TGTGCCAGCAGCTTCAGGGGAAGCACTGAAGCTTTCTTT. The chain links TRBV7-2 to TRBJ1-1; a weak D match, TRBD1 (6 bases). V was pared by 3 bases and J by 4 bases, with 9 bases between. Germline loops: CDR1 SGHTA, CDR2 FQGNSA. This CDR3 comprises 13 residues.

The J gene is TRBJ1-2, the V gene TRBV5-4; TRBD1 matches 7 bases. J gave up 4 bases and V 1 base, and 4 bases lay outside the gene matches. CDR3 size: 14 residues. CDR1 SGHNT and CDR2 YYREEE come from the germline V gene (reference sequence). This CDR3 reads CASSLQGGGYGYTF. CDR3 sequence (DNA): TGTGCCAGCAGCTTGCAGGGGGGTGGCTATGGCTACACCTTC.

The chain recombines TRBV21-1 with TRBJ1-5. TRBV21-1 is a pseudogene. CDR3 size: 18 residues. CDR3 nucleotide sequence: TGTGCCAGCAGCAAAGTGGTCTTGAAGTCGGGGGGCAATCAGCCCCAGCATTTT. The encoded protein is CASSKVVLKSGGNQPQHF.

The J gene is TRBJ2-7, the V gene TRBV5-4; 9 bases line up with TRBD1. Germline CDR1 and CDR2: SGHNT and YYREEE (reference sequence). The CDR3 length is 15 residues. With 5 bases clipped from V and 0 bases from J, the junction kept 6 bases outside the gene matches. The CDR3 loop is CASSGRDRDSYEQYF. The CDR3 DNA reads as TGTGCCAGCAGTGGCCGGGACAGGGACTCCTACGAGCAGTACTTC. The full variable domain, with the rest looked up from reference TRBV5-4 and TRBJ2-7, is ETGVTQSPTHLIKTRGQQVTLRCSSQSGHNTVSWYQQALGQGPQFIFQYYREEENGRGNFPPRFSGLQFPNYSSELNVNALELDDSALYLCASSGRDRDSYEQYFGPGTRLTVT.

CDR3 in DNA: TGCAGTGCTAGAGGTGGCCAAGAGCAGTACTTC. It translates to CSARGGQEQYF. The J gene is TRBJ2-7, the V gene TRBV20-1; D not certain. Germline V gene lookup returns CDR1 DFQATT and CDR2 SNEGSKA (reference sequence). V was trimmed by 1 base and J by 7 bases, leaving 8 bases between them. The CDR3 extends over 11 amino acids.